The rows below give T cell receptor beta chains drawn from one sample of a study of blood T cell repertoires in COVID-19. The assay was immunoSEQ multiplex PCR, and TCRdb's table has in-frame clones only and misses some. The sample contains more than 200,000 clones, 85% to 90% of which appear only once. Input material: peripheral blood. These receptors originate from a woman aged 50 to 60 with COVID-19, enrolled during active disease. Both conserved end residues are part of each CDR3.

V gene,CDR3 length,CDR3 protein
TRBV11-3,11,CASTLRDTQYF
TRBV7-2,15,CASSPLAGASYEQYF
TRBV30,11,CASLRDYGYTF
TRBV24-1,13,CVTQRTGQNTIYF
TRBV27,12,CASMGLNYEQYF
TRBV6-4,13,CASSVRQGDGYTF
TRBV13,16,CASSYDRGSGANVLTF
TRBV7-2,13,CASSSRGLGGYTF
TRBV9,15,CASSLKGAADYGYTF
TRBV4-3,15,CASSQIRFRSYEQYF
TRBV11-2,17,CASSLDGTSGGGETQYF
TRBV30,12,CAWTRLDYGYTF
TRBV4-1,18,CASSHAPPDRSNTGELFF
TRBV19,13,CASSDSNQETQYF
TRBV18,16,CASSLVGTGVNTEAFF
TRBV11-2,13,CASSPGGSETQYF
TRBV7-2,14,CASSFTQGGSPLHF
TRBV12-3/TRBV12-4,13,CASRYRGVYEQYF
TRBV9,17,CASSVATYSGGRNEQFF
TRBV7-3,13,CASSSDRVGEQYF
TRBV20-1,13,CSASPQANTEAFF
TRBV12-5,12,CASGLADIRQYF
TRBV27,14,CASAKPQGTGELFF
TRBV7-2,18,CASSLRTSGGRSWETQYF
TRBV7-8,15,CASSSFRGLGSPLHF
TRBV7-2,18,CASSLEVLGQGLNQPQHF
TRBV11-2,13,CASSLREFYGYTF
TRBV4-1,16,CASSPIGASLNTEAFF
TRBV4-1,16,CASSRPGHLSGNTIYF
TRBV4-3,13,CASSRSTGTEAFF
TRBV19,14,CASSMGRFNEKLFF
TRBV2,14,CASSVRGTNQPQHF
TRBV10-3,13,CAISGAGGRPQYF
TRBV19,13,CASSTDSYNEQFF
TRBV14,16,CASSQEGQAYNYGYTF
TRBV6-2/TRBV6-3,15,CASSPRGVMGSPLHF
TRBV6-5,14,CASRDDRMRSPLHF
TRBV11-3,15,CASSLGALGTGELFF
TRBV30,14,CAWSPAIAKNIQYF
TRBV6-1,15,CASSEIPGNTGELFF
TRBV6-2/TRBV6-3,14,CASSYRRVTYEQYF
TRBV5-1,15,CASTSGGHGTDTQYF
TRBV10-1,15,CASSDQDSFGNTIYF
TRBV30,14,CAWSSGQGAQPQHF
TRBV28,17,CASSGRRGQGHNSPLHF
TRBV11-3,15,CASSPLTGRVGEQFF
TRBV30,16,CAWSVREFGGESPLHF
TRBV5-4,15,CASSRRTGVPFYHTF
TRBV7-2,18,CASSLHMPQGSYNSPLHF
TRBV19,13,CASSIDNGNTIYF
TRBV10-3,13,CAISPQGGAKLFF
TRBV5-1,17,CASSLTPTRDGANVLTF
TRBV5-1,14,CASSPEGFPYEQYF
TRBV2,14,CASSTRNREGEAFF
TRBV19,11,CASSTLYGQYF
TRBV7-2,14,CASSHPYGFNEQFF
TRBV5-1,13,CASSQEGGSPLHF
TRBV2,14,CASSEEGAGQPQHF